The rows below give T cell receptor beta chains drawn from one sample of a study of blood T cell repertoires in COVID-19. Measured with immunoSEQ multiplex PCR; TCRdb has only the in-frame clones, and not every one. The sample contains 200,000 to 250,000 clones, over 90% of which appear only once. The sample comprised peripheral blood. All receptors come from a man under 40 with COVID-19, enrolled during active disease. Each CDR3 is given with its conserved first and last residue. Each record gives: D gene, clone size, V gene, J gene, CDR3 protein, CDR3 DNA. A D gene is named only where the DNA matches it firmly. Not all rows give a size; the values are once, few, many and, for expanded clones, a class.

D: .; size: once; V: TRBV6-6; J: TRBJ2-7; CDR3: CASSYSRESYEQYF; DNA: TGTGCCAGCAGTTACTCGAGAGAATCCTACGAGCAGTACTTC
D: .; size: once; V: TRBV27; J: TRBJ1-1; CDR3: CASSYNSRGTEAFF; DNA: TGTGCCAGCAGTTACAACTCAAGGGGGACTGAAGCTTTCTTT
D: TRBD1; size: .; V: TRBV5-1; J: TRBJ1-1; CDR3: CASSYGTGEDTEAFF; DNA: TGCGCCAGCAGCTATGGGACAGGGGAGGACACTGAAGCTTTCTTT
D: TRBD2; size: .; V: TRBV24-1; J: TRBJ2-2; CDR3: CATSDSGTSGGASTGELFF; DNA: TGTGCCACCAGTGATTCCGGGACTAGCGGGGGGGCGAGCACCGGGGAGCTGTTTTTT
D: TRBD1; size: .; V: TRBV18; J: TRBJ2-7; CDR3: CASSLPGQPSGGPLGEQYF; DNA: TGTGCCAGCTCACTACCGGGACAGCCCTCAGGCGGGCCTCTAGGCGAGCAGTACTTC
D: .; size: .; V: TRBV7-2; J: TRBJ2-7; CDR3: CASSSPGVGVYEQYF; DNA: TGTGCCAGCAGCTCCCCAGGGGTGGGGGTGTACGAGCAGTACTTC
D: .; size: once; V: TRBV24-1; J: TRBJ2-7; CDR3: CATSDSSAYEQYF; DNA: TGTGCCACCAGTGATTCATCAGCCTACGAGCAGTACTTC
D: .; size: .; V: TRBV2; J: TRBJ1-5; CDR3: CASSSFGPYSNQPQHF; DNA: TGTGCCAGCAGCTCGTTTGGGCCTTATAGCAATCAGCCCCAGCATTTT
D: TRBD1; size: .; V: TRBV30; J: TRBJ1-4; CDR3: CASTGQGFEKLFF; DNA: TGTGCCTCCACGGGACAGGGCTTTGAAAAACTGTTTTTT
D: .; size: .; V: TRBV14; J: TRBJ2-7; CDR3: CASSQDLAGEQYF; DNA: TGTGCCAGCAGCCAAGATCTAGCTGGCGAGCAGTACTTC
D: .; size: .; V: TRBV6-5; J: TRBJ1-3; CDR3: CASKQGGNTIYF; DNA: TGTGCCAGCAAACAGGGCGGAAACACCATATATTTT
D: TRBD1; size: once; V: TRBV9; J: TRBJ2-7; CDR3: CASSPRDRGPYEQYF; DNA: TGTGCCAGCAGCCCCCGAGACAGGGGACCCTACGAGCAGTACTTC
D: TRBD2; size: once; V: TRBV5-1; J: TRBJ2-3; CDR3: CASGLGAGGTDTQYF; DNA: TGCGCCAGCGGCCTCGGGGCGGGGGGCACAGATACGCAGTATTTT
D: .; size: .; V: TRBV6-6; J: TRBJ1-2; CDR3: CASSPGPGGGYTF; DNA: TGTGCCAGCAGCCCCGGTCCCGGGGGTGGCTACACCTTC
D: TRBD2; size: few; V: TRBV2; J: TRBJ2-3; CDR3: CASSQTSGGADTQYF; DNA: TGTGCCAGCAGTCAGACTAGCGGGGGCGCAGATACGCAGTATTTT
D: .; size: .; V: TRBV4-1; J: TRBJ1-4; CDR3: CASSQGDITQNEKLFF; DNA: TGCGCCAGCAGCCAAGGGGACATAACCCAGAATGAAAAACTGTTTTTT
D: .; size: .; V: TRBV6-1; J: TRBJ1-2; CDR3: CASSEVSGAGSYTF; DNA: TGTGCCAGCAGTGAAGTTTCAGGTGCTGGTTCGTACACCTTC
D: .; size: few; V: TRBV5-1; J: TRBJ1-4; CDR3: CASSLLSVGADNEKLFF; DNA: TGCGCCAGCAGCTTGTTAAGCGTGGGAGCAGATAATGAAAAACTGTTTTTT
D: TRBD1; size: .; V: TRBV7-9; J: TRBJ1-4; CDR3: CASSLAHRTGSGALFF; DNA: TGTGCCAGCAGCTTAGCGCACCGGACAGGCTCCGGAGCACTGTTTTTT
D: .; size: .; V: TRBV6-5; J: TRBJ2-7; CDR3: CASSYSNRDSYEQYF; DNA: TGTGCCAGCAGTTACTCGAACAGGGATTCCTACGAGCAGTACTTC
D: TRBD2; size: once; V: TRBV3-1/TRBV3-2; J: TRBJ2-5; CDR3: CASSRGIAGASLQETQYF; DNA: TGTGCCAGCAGCCGGGGGATAGCGGGGGCCTCCCTTCAAGAGACCCAGTACTTC
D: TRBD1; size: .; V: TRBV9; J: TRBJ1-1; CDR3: CASSAWTGARGNTEAFF; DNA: TGTGCCAGCAGCGCATGGACAGGGGCGAGGGGGAACACTGAAGCTTTCTTT
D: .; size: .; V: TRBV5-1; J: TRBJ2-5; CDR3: CASSLYWGTQETQYF; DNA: TGCGCCAGCAGCTTGTATTGGGGGACTCAAGAGACCCAGTACTTC
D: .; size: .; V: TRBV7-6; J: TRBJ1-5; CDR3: CASSHLGQPQHF; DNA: TGTGCCAGCAGCCACCTCGGGCAGCCCCAGCATTTT
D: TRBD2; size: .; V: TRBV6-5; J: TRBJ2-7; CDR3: CASKTSGVGYEQYF; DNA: TGTGCCAGCAAAACTAGCGGGGTTGGCTACGAGCAGTACTTC
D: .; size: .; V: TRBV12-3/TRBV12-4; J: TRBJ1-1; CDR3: CASSLGGLEAFF; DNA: TGTGCCAGCAGTTTGGGGGGGCTTGAAGCTTTCTTT
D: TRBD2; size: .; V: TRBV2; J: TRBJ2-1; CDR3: CASSSRGGAYNEQFF; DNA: TGTGCCAGCAGTTCGCGCGGGGGGGCCTACAATGAGCAGTTCTTC
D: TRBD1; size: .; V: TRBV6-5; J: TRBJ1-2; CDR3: CASSYTGQGSGYGYTF; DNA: TGTGCCAGCAGCTACACGGGACAGGGTTCTGGCTATGGCTACACCTTC
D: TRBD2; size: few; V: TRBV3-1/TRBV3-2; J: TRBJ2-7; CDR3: CASSLAGTSSYEQYF; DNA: TGTGCCAGCAGCCTCGCCGGGACTAGCTCCTACGAGCAGTACTTC
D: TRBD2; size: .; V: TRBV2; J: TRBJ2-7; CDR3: CASSATSGGWDEQYF; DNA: TGTGCCAGCAGCGCGACTAGCGGGGGGTGGGACGAGCAGTACTTC
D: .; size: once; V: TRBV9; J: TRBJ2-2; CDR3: CASSATGTPGELFF; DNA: TGTGCCAGCAGCGCCACCGGGACACCCGGGGAGCTGTTTTTT
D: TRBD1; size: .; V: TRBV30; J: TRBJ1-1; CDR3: CAWSRQGEAFF; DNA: TGTGCCTGGAGCCGACAGGGCGAAGCTTTCTTT
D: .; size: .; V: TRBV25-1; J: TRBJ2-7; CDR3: CASSGGGAGPFHEQYF; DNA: TGTGCCAGCAGTGGAGGGGGGGCTGGACCCTTTCACGAGCAGTACTTC
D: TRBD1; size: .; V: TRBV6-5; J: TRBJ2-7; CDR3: CASSDPRTGVYEQYF; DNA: TGTGCCAGCAGCGATCCCCGGACAGGGGTATACGAGCAGTACTTC
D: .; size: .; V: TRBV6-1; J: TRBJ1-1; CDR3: CASSDQGVSNTEAFF; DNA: TGTGCCAGCAGTGACCAGGGCGTTAGCAACACTGAAGCTTTCTTT
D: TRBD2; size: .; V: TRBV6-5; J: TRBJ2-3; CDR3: CASKLSGADTDTQYF; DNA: TGTGCCAGCAAACTTAGCGGGGCCGACACAGATACGCAGTATTTT
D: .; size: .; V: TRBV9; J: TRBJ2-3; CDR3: CASSVAQGGTDTQYF; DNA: TGTGCCAGCAGCGTAGCTCAAGGGGGCACAGATACGCAGTATTTT
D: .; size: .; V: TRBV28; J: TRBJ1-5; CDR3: CASSFLGQPQHF; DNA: TGTGCCAGCAGTTTCCTAGGTCAGCCCCAGCATTTT
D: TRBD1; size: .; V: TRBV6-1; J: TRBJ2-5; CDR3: CASRPGTGEETQYF; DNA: TGTGCCAGCAGGCCCGGGACAGGGGAAGAGACCCAGTACTTC
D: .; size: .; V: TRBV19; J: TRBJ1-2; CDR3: CASGQWGPYGYTF; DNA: TGTGCCAGTGGACAGTGGGGCCCCTATGGCTACACCTTC